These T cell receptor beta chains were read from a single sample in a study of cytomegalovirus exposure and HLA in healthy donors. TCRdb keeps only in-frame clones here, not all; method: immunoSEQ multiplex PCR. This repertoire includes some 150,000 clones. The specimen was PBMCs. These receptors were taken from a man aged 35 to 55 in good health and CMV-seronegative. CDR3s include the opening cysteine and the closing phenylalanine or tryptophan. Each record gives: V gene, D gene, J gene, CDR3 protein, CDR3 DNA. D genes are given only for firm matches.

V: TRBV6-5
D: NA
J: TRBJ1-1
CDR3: CASSSMTGNTEAFF
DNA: TGTGCCAGCAGTTCTATGACAGGGAACACTGAAGCTTTCTTT

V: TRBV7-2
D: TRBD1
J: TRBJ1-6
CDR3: CASGSRQGQAPLHF
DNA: TGTGCCAGCGGATCTAGACAGGGTCAGGCACCCCTCCACTTT

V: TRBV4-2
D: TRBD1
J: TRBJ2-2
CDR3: CASSHGTGDTGELFF
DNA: TGTGCCAGCAGCCATGGAACAGGGGACACCGGGGAGCTGTTTTTT

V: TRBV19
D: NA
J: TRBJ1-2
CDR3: CATKTATFYGYTF
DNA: TGTGCCACCAAGACAGCAACCTTCTATGGCTACACCTTC

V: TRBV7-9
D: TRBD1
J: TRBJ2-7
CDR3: CASSAGTGNYEQYF
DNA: TGTGCCAGCAGCGCCGGGACAGGGAATTACGAGCAGTACTTC

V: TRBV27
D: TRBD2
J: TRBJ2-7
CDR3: CASSLTSGGTYEQYF
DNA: TGTGCCAGCAGTTTAACGAGCGGGGGGACCTACGAGCAGTACTTC

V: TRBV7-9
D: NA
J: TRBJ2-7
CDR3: CASSPLRPPYEQYF
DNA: TGTGCCAGCAGCCCACTAAGACCCCCCTACGAGCAGTACTTC

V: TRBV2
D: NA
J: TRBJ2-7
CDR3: CASSDRYYYEQYF
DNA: TGTGCCAGCAGTGACAGGTATTACTACGAGCAGTACTTC

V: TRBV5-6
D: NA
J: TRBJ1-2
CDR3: CASSRGHGAYGYTF
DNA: TGTGCCAGCAGCAGAGGGCACGGTGCCTATGGCTACACCTTC

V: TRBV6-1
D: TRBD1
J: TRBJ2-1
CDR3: CARPTEDREINEQFF
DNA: TGTGCCCGCCCAACAGAGGACAGGGAAATCAATGAGCAGTTCTTC

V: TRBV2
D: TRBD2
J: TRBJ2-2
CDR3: CASRREHTGELFF
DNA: TGTGCCAGCAGGCGGGAGCACACCGGGGAGCTGTTTTTT

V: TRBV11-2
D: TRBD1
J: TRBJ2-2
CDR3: CASRPRDRGQQAGELFF
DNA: TGTGCCAGCAGACCCCGGGACAGGGGGCAGCAAGCCGGGGAGCTGTTTTTT

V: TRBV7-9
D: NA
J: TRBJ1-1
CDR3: CASSTYDRPNTEAFF
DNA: TGTGCCAGCAGCACGTACGACAGACCGAACACTGAAGCTTTCTTT

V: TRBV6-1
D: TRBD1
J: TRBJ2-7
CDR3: CASSVQGDPYEQYF
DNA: TGTGCCAGCAGTGTACAGGGGGACCCCTACGAGCAGTACTTC

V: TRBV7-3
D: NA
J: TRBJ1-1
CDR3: CASSSSGGNTEAFF
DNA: TGTGCCAGCAGCTCCTCGGGGGGGAACACTGAAGCTTTCTTT

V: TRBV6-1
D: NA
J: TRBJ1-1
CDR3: CASSESNTEAFF
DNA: TGTGCCAGCAGTGAATCTAACACTGAAGCTTTCTTT

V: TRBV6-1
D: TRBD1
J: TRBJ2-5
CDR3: CAIGQGQSLGETQYF
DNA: TGTGCCATCGGACAGGGCCAGTCCTTAGGAGAGACCCAGTACTTC

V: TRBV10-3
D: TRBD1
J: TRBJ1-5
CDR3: CAISESGGYDQPQHF
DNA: TGTGCCATCAGTGAATCAGGGGGCTATGATCAGCCCCAGCATTTT

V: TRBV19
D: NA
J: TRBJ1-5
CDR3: CASRPGGGRNNQPQHF
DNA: TGTGCCAGTAGACCCGGGGGGGGCCGGAACAATCAGCCCCAGCATTTT

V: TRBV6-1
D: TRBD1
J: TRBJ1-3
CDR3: CASSVGQGRGNTIYF
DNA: TGTGCCAGCAGCGTCGGACAGGGGAGGGGAAACACCATATATTTT

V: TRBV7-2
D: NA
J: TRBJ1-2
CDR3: CASSLVGGSNYGYTF
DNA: TGTGCCAGCAGCTTAGTAGGGGGTTCTAACTATGGCTACACCTTC

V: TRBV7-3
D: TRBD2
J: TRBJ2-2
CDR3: CASSFGLAGGLKTGELFF
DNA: TGTGCCAGCAGCTTCGGACTAGCGGGGGGGCTTAAAACCGGGGAGCTGTTTTTT

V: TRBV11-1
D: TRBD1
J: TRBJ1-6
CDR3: CASSSRTGESPLHF
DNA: TGTGCCAGCAGCTCAAGGACAGGGGAGTCACCCCTCCACTTT

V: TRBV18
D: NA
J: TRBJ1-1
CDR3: CASSQGNLNTEAFF
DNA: TGTGCCAGCTCACAGGGGAATTTGAACACTGAAGCTTTCTTT

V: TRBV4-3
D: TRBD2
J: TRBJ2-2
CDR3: CASSPQGTSGMNTGELFF
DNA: TGCGCCAGCAGCCCGCAGGGCACTAGCGGGATGAACACCGGGGAGCTGTTTTTT

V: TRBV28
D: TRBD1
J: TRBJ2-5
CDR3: CASRVTGQETQYF
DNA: TGTGCCAGCAGGGTGACAGGGCAAGAGACCCAGTACTTC

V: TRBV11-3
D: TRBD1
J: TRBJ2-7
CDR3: CASSDRGRDEQYF
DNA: TGTGCCAGCTCTGACAGGGGGCGAGACGAGCAGTACTTC

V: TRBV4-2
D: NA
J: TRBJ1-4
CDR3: CASSQDRASEKLFF
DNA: TGTGCCAGCAGCCAAGACAGGGCATCTGAAAAACTGTTTTTT

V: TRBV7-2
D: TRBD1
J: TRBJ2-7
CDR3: CASSFYLTGGYEQYF
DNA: TGTGCCAGCAGCTTCTACCTGACAGGGGGATACGAGCAGTACTTC

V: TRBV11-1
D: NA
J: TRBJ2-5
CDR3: CASSTRVLFSETQYF
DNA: TGTGCCAGCAGCACCAGGGTACTTTTTTCGGAGACCCAGTACTTC

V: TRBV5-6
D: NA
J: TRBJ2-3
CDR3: CASSADRRTDTQYF
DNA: TGTGCCAGCAGCGCAGACAGACGCACAGATACGCAGTATTTT

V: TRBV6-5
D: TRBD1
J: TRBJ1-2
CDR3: CASSYSNAGGGYGYTF
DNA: TGTGCCAGCAGTTACTCGAACGCAGGGGGCGGCTATGGCTACACCTTC

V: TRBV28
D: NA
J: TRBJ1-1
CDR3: CASSFRQNEAFF
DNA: TGTGCCAGCAGTTTCCGACAGAACGAAGCTTTCTTT

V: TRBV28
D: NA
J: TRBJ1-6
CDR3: CASSFGSYSPLHF
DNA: TGTGCCAGCAGTTTCGGTTCGTATTCACCCCTCCACTTT